The present T cell receptor beta chain was sequenced within a study of graft-versus-host responses after intestinal transplantation. Findings and caveats of the study: Some GvH clones were seen earlier in gut or blood, suggesting intestinal origin. Clonal ratios of graft-versus-host to host-versus-graft in allografts were high for patients exhibiting graft-donor T cell macrochimerism.

Method: immunoSEQ multiplex PCR; TCRdb's copy keeps in-frame clones and lacks some. The sample yields under 100,000 clones, around 93% seen once. V lost 0 bases, J lost 2 bases, and 6 bases lay in between. CDR3 length equals 14 residues. Germline V CDR1 and CDR2: MNHNY, SVGAGI (reference sequence). A note on this clone: The antigen remains undetermined.

The clonotype originates from a human donor who was the organ donor for an intestinal transplant. The material sequenced was unstimulated CD8+ T cells sorted from spleen or lymph node cells, taken before transplant. The J gene is TRBJ2-3, the V gene TRBV6-6, with D unclear. For the CDR3, the DNA is TGTGCCAGCAGTTACTCAGCTGACACAGATACGCAGTATTTT. This sequence encodes CASSYSADTDTQYF.